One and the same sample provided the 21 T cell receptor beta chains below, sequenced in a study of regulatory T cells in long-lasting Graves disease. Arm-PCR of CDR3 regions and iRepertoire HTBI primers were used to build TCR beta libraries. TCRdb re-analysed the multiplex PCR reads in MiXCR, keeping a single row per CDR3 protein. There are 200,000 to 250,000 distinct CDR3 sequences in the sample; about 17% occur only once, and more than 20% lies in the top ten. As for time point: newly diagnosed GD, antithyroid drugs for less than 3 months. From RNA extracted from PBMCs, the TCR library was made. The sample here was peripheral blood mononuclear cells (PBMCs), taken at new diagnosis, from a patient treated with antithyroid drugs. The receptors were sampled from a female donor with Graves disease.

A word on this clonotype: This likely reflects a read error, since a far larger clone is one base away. CDR3 bases: TGTGCCAGCACCAATCTTTGGGAGCGGCCCCCACAAGAGGCCCAGTACTTC. Amino acid sequence: CASTNLWERPPQEAQYF. The chain uses TRBV28 and TRBJ2-1, with a tentative D call TRBD2 (5 bases). The J call may be in error: the DNA end matches TRBJ2-5 better. Per the germline V gene, CDR1 is MDHEN and CDR2 is SYDVKM. CDR3 length: 17 amino acids.

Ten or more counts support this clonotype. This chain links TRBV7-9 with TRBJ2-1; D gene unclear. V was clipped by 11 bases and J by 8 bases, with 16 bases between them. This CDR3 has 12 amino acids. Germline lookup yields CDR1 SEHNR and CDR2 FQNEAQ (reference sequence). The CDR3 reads CAAAASRYEQFF. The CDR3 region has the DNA TGTGCCGCTGCGGCTAGTCGCTATGAGCAGTTCTTC.

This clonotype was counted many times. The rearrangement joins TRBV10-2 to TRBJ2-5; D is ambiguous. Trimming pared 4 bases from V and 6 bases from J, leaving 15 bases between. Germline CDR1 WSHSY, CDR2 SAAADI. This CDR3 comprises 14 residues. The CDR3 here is CASSGNLWTKTQYF. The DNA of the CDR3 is TGCGCCAGCAGTGGAAACCTCTGGACGAAGACCCAGTACTTC.

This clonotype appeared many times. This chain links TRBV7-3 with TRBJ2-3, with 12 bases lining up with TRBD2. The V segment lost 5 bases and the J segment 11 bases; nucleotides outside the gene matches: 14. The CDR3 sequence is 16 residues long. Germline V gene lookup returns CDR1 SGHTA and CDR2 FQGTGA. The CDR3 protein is CASSIGVLAGGVEQYF. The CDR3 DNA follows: TGTGCCAGCAGCATAGGGGTACTAGCGGGAGGAGTGGAGCAGTATTTT.

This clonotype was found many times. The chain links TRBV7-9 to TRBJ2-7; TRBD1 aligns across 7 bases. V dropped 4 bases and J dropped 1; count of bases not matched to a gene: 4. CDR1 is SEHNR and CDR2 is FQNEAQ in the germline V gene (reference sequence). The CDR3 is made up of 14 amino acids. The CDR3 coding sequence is TGTGCCAGCAGCTCAGACAGGGAGTCCTACGAGCAGTACTTC. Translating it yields CASSSDRESYEQYF. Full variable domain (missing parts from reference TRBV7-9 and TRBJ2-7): DTGVSQNPRHKITKRGQNVTFRCDPISEHNRLYWYRQTLGQGPEFLTYFQNEAQLEKSRLLSDRFSAERPKGSFSTLEIQRTEQGDSAMYLCASSSDRESYEQYFGPGTRLTVT.

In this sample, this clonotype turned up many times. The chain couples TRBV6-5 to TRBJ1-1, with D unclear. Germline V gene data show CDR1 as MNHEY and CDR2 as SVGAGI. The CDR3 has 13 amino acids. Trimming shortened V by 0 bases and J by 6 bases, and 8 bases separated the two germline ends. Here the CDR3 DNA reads TGTGCCAGCAGTTACTCGGGGTTCGCTGAAGCTTTCTTT. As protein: CASSYSGFAEAFF.

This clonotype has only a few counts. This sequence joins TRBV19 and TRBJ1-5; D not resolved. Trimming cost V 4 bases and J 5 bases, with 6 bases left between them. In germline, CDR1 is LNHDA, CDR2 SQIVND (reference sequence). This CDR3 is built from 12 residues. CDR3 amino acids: CASSTSDQPQHF. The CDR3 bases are TGTGCCAGTAGTACGAGCGATCAGCCCCAGCATTTT.

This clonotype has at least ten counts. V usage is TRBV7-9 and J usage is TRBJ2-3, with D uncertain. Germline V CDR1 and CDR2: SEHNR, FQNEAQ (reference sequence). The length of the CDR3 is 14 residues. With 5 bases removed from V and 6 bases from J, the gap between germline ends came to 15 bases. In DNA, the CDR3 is TGTGCCAGCAGCCCAGAACCCCCTGGGGATACGCAGTATTTT. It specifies CASSPEPPGDTQYF.

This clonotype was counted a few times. The CDR3 protein is CASSTNPPGQKFF. The CDR3 nucleotides read TGTGCCAGCAGCACCAACCCGCCGGGACAGAAGTTCTTC. V is TRBV7-9 and J is TRBJ2-1; 7 nucleotides line up with TRBD1. The CDR3 is 13 amino acids. J lost 14 bases, V lost 5 bases, and 12 bases had no gene match. In germline, CDR1 is SEHNR, CDR2 FQNEAQ (reference sequence).

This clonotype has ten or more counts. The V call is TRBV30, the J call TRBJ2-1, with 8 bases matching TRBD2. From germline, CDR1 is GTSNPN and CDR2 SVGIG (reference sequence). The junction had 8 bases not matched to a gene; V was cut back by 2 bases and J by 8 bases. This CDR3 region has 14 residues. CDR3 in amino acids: CAWSPWTSSYEQFF. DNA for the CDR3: TGTGCCTGGAGTCCTTGGACTAGCTCCTATGAGCAGTTCTTC.

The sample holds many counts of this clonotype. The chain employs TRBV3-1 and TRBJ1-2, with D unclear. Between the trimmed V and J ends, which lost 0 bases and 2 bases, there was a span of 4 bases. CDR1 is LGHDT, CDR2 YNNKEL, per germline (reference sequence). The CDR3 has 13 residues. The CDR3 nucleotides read TGTGCCAGCAGCCAAGATCTGAACTATGGCTACACCTTC. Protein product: CASSQDLNYGYTF.

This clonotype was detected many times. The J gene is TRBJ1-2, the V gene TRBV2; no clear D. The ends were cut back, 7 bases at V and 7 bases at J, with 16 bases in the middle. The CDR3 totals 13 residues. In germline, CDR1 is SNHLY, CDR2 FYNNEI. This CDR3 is CASTAWQESGYTF. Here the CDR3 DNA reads TGTGCCAGCACCGCCTGGCAGGAGAGTGGCTACACCTTC.

The CDR3 sequence is CASSLGPRSGGYQETQYF. The CDR3 bases are TGTGCCAGCAGCTTGGGCCCCCGTAGCGGGGGGTACCAAGAGACCCAGTACTTC. The rearrangement joins TRBV9 to TRBJ2-5; 10 bases are a match to TRBD2. The CDR3 has 18 amino acids. The ends lost 4 bases at V and 0 bases at J; junction bases unmatched: 12. Germline V gives CDR1 SGDLS, CDR2 YYNGEE.

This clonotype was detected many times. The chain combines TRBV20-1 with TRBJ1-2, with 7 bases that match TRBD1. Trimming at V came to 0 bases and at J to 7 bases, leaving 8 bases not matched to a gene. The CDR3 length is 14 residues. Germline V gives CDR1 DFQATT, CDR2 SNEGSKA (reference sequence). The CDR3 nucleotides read TGCAGTGCTAGAGAGACGACAGGGATTCGTGGCTACACCTTC. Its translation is CSARETTGIRGYTF.

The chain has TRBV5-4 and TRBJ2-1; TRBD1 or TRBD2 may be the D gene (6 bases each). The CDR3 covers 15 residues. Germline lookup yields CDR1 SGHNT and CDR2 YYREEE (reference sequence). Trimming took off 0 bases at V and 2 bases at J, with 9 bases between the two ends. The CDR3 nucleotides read TGTGCCAGCAGCTTGGTCGGGGGCCCCTACAATGAGCAGTTCTTC. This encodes CASSLVGGPYNEQFF.

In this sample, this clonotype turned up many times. CDR3 bases: TGCAGCGTTGGCCTGGGTGGTGAGCAGTTCTTC. This gives the protein CSVGLGGEQFF. This chain links TRBV29-1 with TRBJ2-1, with D unresolved. The CDR3 loop spans 11 amino acids. The germline V gene has CDR1 SQVTM and CDR2 ANQGSEA. Deletions cut 4 bases from V and 9 bases from J, with 10 bases between.

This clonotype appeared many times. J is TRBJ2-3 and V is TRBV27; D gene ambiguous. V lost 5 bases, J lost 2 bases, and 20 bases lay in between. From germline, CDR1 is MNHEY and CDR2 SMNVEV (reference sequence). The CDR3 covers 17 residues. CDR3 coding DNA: TGTGCCAGCAGTATCCGGACGAGTGGCAGTTACACAGATACGCAGTATTTT. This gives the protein CASSIRTSGSYTDTQYF.

The CDR3 bases are TGTGCCAGTAGTACTCAGGGTGAGGGGAATCAGCCCCAGCATTTT. Translated, it gives CASSTQGEGNQPQHF. This chain joins TRBV19 and TRBJ1-5, with D possibly TRBD1 on 5 matching bases. V was clipped by 4 bases and J by 4 bases, with 14 bases between them. The CDR3 is 15 residues long. Germline V lookup: CDR1 LNHDA, CDR2 SQIVND (reference sequence). Full variable domain (rest looked up from reference TRBV19 and TRBJ1-5): DGGITQSPKYLFRKEGQNVTLSCEQNLNHDAMYWYRQDPGQGLRLIYYSQIVNDFQKGDIAEGYSVSREKKESFPLTVTSAQKNPTAFYLCASSTQGEGNQPQHFGDGTRLSIL.

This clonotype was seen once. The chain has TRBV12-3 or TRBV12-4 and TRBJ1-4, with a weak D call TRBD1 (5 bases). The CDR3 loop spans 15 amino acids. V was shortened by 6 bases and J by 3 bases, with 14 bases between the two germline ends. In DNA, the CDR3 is TGTGCCAGCAGGATTGGGGGTTGGGCTAATGAAAAACTGTTTTTT. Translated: CASRIGGWANEKLFF.

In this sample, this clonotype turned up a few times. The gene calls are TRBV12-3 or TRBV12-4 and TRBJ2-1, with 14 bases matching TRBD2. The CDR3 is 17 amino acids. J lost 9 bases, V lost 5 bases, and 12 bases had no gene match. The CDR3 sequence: CASSINRGTSGRVEQFF. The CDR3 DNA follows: TGTGCCAGCAGTATCAATCGAGGGACTAGCGGGAGAGTTGAGCAGTTCTTC.

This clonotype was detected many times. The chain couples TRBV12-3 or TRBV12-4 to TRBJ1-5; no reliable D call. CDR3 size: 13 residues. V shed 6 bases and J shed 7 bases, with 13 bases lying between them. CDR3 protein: CASSLGETQPQHF. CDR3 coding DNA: TGTGCCAGCAGCCTGGGTGAGACGCAGCCCCAGCATTTT.